The subject of this entry is one T cell receptor (beta chain). These data are taken from a study of control samples from healthy donors and cancer patients. The method was immunoSEQ multiplex PCR; TCRdb's version includes in-frame clones alone and lacks a portion of them. The profile shows some 120,000 clones, about 90% of them singletons. From germline, CDR1 is ENHRY and CDR2 SYGVKD. This CDR3 is 12 amino acids long. The trim removed 10 bases at V and 3 bases at J, leaving 2 bases unmatched. Sequenced material: blood. This sequence originates from a man in his late teens or twenties in good health. The chain couples TRBV10-3 to TRBJ1-3; 8 bases agree with TRBD1. CDR3 in amino acids: CATTGGGNTIYF. CDR3 nucleotides: TGTGCCACCACAGGGGGTGGAAACACCATATATTTT.